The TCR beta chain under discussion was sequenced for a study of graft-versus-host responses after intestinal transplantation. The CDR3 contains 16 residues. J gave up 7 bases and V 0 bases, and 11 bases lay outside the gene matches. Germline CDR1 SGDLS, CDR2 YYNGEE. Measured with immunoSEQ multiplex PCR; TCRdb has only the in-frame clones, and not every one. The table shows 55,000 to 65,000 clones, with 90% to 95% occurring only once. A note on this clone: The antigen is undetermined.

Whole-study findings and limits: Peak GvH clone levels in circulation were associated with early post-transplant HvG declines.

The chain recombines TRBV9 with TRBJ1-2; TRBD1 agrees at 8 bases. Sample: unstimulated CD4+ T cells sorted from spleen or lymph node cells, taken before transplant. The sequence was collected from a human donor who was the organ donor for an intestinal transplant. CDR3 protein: CASSVGTGLVPGGYTF. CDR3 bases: TGTGCCAGCAGCGTAGGGACAGGGCTGGTACCGGGTGGCTACACCTTC.